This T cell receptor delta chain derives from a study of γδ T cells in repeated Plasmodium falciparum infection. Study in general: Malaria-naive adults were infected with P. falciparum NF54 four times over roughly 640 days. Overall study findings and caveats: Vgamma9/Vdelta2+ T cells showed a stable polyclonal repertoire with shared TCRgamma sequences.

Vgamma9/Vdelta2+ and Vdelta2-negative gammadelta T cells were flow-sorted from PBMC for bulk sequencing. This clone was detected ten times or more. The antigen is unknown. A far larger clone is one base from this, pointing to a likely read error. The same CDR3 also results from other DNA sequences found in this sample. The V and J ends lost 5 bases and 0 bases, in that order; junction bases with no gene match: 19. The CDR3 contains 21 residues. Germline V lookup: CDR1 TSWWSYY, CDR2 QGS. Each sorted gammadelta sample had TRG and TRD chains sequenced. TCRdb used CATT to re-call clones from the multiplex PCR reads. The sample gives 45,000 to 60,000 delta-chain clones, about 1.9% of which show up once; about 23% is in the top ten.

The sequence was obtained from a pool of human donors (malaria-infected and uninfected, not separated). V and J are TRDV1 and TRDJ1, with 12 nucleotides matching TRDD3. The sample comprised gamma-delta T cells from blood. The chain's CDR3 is CALGSCLPYWGIPRYTDKLIF. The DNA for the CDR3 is TGTGCTCTTGGGTCCTGCCTGCCGTACTGGGGGATACCGCGTTACACCGATAAACTCATCTTT.